This T cell receptor beta chain was observed in a study of cytomegalovirus exposure and HLA in healthy donors. On the study more broadly: Findings of an earlier analysis included about 100 million unique TCR beta sequences from 170 million or so T cells. Of over 350 genotyped donors, roughly 80% grouped in the Caucasian-associated ancestry cluster.

The CDR3 covers 15 residues. Germline V gene data show CDR1 as SGHTA and CDR2 as FQGNSA. Trimming took off 3 bases at V and 7 bases at J, with 16 bases between the two ends. Study-wide results and caveats: Data from an earlier analysis indicated that most TCR beta V segments were productive either about 90% or about 30% of the time. For most subjects, TCR beta sequences were reported to predict HLA-A and HLA-B alleles with accuracy.

Both 60 Vbeta primers and 13 Jbeta primers went into the PCR. This table comes from immunoSEQ multiplex PCR, and its TCRdb copy is limited to in-frame clones, with some not included. This table has roughly 120,000 clones, around 80% appearing once. Of note for this clone: Its antigen is unidentified.

The TCR comes from a man in his fifties in good health and CMV-seronegative. This chain links TRBV7-2 with TRBJ2-1, with D tentatively TRBD1 (5 bases). Sequencing was performed on PBMCs. CDR3 residues: CASSFPLGVRNEQFF. In DNA form, the CDR3 reads TGTGCCAGCAGCTTCCCGCTAGGGGTCAGGAATGAGCAGTTCTTC. Full variable domain (rest looked up from reference TRBV7-2 and TRBJ2-1): GAGVSQSPSNKVTEKGKDVELRCDPISGHTALYWYRQSLGQGLEFLIYFQGNSAPDKSGLPSDRFSAERTGGSVSTLTIQRTQQEDSAVYLCASSFPLGVRNEQFFGPGTRLTVL.